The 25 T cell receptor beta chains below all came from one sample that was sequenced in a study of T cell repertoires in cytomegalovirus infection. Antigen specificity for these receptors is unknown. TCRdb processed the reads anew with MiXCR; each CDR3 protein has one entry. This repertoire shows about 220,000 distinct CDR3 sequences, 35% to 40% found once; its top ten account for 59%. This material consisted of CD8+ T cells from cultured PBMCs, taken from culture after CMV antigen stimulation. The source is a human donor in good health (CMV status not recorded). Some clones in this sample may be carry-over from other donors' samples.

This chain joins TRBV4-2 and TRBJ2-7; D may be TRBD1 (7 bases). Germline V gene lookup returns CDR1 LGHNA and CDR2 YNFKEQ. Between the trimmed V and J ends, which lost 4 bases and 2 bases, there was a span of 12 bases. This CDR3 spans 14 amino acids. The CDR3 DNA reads TGTGCCAGCAGCCCCAGGGGGGAGCCCTACGAGCAGTACTTC. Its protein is CASSPRGEPYEQYF.

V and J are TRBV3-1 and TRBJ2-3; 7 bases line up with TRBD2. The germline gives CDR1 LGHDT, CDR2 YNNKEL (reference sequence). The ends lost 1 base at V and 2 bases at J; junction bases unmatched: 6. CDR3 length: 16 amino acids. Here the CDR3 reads CASSQVPSGYTDTQYF. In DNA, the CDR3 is TGTGCCAGCAGCCAAGTGCCTAGCGGTTACACAGATACGCAGTATTTT.

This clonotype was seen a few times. In DNA, the CDR3 is TGTGCCAGCAGCGTGACTAGCGGGGGACCGAACACCGGGGAGCTGTTTTTT. The encoded protein is CASSVTSGGPNTGELFF. This chain joins TRBV7-3 and TRBJ2-2, with 12 bases fitting TRBD2. After removal of 5 bases from V and 0 bases from J, the junction contained 4 bases not matched to a gene. Germline CDR1 SGHTA, CDR2 FQGTGA. This CDR3 is built from 17 residues.

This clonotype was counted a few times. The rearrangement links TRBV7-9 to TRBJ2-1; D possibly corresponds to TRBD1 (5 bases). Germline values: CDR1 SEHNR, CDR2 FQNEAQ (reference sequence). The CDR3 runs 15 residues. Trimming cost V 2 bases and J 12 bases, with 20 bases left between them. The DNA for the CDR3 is TGTGCCAGCAGCTTAAAAGGGGCTAGACCCCCGTGGCAGTTCTTC. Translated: CASSLKGARPPWQFF. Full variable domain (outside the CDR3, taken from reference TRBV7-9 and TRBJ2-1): DTGVSQNPRHKITKRGQNVTFRCDPISEHNRLYWYRQTLGQGPEFLTYFQNEAQLEKSRLLSDRFSAERPKGSFSTLEIQRTEQGDSAMYLCASSLKGARPPWQFFGPGTRLTVL.

CDR3 region: CASKERGGNEQYF. CDR3 coding DNA: TGTGCCAGCAAAGAGCGGGGGGGTAACGAGCAGTACTTC. The V and J genes are TRBV2 and TRBJ2-7; 10 bases are a match to TRBD2. The ends lost 7 bases at V and 5 bases at J; junction bases unmatched: 5. Per germline, CDR1 SNHLY and CDR2 FYNNEI. CDR3 length: 13 amino acids.

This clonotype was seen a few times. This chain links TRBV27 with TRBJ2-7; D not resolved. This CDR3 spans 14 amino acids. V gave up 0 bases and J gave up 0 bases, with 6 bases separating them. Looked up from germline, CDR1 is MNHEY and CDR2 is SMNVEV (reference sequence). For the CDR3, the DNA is TGTGCCAGCAGTTTATCCCATGGCTCCTACGAGCAGTACTTC. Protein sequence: CASSLSHGSYEQYF.

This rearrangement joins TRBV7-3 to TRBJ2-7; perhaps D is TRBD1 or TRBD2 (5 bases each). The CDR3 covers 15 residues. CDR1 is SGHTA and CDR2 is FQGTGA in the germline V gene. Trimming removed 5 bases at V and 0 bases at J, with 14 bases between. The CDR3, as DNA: TGTGCCAGCAGCCGGGGCCTAGCAGACTCCTACGAGCAGTACTTC. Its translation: CASSRGLADSYEQYF.

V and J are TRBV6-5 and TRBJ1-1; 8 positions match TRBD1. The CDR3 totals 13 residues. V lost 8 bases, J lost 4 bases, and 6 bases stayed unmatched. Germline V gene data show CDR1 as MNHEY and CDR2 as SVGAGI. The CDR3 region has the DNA TGTGCCAGCGGATGGACAGGGAGCACTGAAGCTTTCTTT. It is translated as CASGWTGSTEAFF.

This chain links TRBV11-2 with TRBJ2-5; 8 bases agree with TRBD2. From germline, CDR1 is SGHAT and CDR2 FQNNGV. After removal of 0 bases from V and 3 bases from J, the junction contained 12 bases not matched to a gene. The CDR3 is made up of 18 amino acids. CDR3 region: CASSLDNLAGYLEETQYF. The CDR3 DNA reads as TGTGCCAGCAGCTTAGATAACCTAGCGGGTTATTTAGAAGAGACCCAGTACTTC.

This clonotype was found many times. CDR3 nucleotides: TGTGCCAGCAGCTTAGGACAGGGGTCCGGGGAGCTGTTTTTT. Translated, it gives CASSLGQGSGELFF. This chain uses TRBV7-8 with TRBJ2-2, with 8 bases aligning to TRBD1. The J segment lost 6 bases and the V segment lost 1 base, leaving 1 base of the junction unmatched. CDR3 length: 14 residues. Germline V gives CDR1 SGHVS, CDR2 FQNEAQ.

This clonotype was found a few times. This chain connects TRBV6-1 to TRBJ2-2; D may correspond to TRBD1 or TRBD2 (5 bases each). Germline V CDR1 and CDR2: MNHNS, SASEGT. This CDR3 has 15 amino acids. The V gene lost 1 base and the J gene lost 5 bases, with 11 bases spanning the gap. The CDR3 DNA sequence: TGTGCCAGCAGTGAAGACCCCGAGGGGACCGGGGAGCTGTTTTTT. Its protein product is CASSEDPEGTGELFF.

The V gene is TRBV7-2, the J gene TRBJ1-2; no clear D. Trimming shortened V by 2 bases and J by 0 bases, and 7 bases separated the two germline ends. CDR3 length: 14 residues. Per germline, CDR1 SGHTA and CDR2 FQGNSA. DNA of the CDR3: TGTGCCAGCAGCTTATGGGGATCTAACTATGGCTACACCTTC. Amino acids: CASSLWGSNYGYTF.

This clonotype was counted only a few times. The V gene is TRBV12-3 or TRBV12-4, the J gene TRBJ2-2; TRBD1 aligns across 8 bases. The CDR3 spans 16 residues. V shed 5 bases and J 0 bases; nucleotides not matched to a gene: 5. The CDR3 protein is CASSNPTGANTGELFF. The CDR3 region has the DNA TGTGCCAGCAGTAACCCGACAGGGGCGAACACCGGGGAGCTGTTTTTT.

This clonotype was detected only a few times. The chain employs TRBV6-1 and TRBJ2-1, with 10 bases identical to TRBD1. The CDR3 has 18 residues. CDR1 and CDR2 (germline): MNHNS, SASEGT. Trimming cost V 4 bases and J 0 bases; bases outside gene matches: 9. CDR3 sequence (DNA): TGTGCCAGCAGTGTCTCCTGGAGGGACAGGGGCTCCTACAATGAGCAGTTCTTC. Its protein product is CASSVSWRDRGSYNEQFF.

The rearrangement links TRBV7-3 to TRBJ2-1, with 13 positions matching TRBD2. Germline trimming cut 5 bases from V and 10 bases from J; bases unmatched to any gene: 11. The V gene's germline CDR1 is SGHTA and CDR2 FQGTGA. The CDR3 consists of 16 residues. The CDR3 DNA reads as TGTGCCAGCAGCCCTAGAGGGGGACTAGCGGGACGGGAGCAGTTCTTC. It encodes CASSPRGGLAGREQFF.

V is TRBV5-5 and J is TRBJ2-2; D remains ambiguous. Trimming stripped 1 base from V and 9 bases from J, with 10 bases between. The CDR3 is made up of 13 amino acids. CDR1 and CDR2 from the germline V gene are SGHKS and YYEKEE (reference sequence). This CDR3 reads CASSLPTARELFF. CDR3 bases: TGTGCCAGCAGCTTGCCTACGGCGAGGGAGCTGTTTTTT.

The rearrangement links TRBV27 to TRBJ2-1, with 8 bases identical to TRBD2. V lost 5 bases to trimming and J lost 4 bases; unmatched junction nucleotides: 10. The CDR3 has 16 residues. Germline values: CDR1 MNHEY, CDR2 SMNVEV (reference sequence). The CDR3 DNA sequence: TGTGCCAGCAGTACACAATTTGGGACTAGTTACAATGAGCAGTTCTTC. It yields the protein CASSTQFGTSYNEQFF.

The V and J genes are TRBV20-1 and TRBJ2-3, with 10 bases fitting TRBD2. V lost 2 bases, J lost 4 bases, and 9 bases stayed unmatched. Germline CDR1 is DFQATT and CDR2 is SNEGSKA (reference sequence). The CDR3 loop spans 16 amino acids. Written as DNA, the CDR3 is TGCAGTGCTAGAAGGCTAGCGGGAGCCGAACCAGATACGCAGTATTTT. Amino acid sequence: CSARRLAGAEPDTQYF.

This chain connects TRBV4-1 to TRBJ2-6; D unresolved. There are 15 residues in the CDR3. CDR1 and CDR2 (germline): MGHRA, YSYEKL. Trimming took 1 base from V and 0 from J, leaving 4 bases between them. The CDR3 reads CASSQVNSGANVLTF. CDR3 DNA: TGCGCCAGCAGCCAAGTCAACTCTGGGGCCAACGTCCTGACTTTC.

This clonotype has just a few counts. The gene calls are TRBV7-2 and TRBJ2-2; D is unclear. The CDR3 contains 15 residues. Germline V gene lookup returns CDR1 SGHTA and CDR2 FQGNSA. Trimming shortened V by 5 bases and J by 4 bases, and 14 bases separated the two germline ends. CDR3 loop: CASSPYTRGTGELFF. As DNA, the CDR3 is TGTGCCAGCAGCCCTTACACCCGCGGCACCGGGGAGCTGTTTTTT.

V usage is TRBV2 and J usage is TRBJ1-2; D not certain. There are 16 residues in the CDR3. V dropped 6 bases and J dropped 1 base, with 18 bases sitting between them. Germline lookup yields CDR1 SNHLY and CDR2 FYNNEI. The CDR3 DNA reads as TGTGCCAGCAGCCCTGCGGACCTAATTCTTAACTATGGCTACACCTTC. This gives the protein CASSPADLILNYGYTF.

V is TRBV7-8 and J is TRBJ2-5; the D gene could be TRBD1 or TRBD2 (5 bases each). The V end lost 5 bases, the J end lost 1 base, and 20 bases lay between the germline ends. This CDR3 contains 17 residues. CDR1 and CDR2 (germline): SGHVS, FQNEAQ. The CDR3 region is CASSRITLGTGQETQYF. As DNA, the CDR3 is TGTGCCAGCAGCCGTATCACCCTGGGGACCGGCCAAGAGACCCAGTACTTC.

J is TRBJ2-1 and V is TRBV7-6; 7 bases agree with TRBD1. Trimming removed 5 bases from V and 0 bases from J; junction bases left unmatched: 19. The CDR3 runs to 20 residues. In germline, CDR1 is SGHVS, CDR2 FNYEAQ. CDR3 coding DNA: TGTGCCAGCAGCCCCTGGGACAGCGTGGTGCGATCTAGCTCCTACAATGAGCAGTTCTTC. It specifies CASSPWDSVVRSSSYNEQFF.

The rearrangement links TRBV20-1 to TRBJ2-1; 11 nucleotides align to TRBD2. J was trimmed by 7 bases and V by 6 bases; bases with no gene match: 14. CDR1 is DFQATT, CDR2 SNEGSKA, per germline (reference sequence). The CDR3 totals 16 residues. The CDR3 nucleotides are TGCAGTGCCCATCTGGCACTAGCGGGAGTAGGTAATGAGCAGTTCTTC. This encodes CSAHLALAGVGNEQFF.

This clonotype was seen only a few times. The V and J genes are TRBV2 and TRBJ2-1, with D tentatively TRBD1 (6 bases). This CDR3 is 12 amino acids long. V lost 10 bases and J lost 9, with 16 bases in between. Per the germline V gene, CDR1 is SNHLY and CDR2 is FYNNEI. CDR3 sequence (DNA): TGTGCCACCAGGGGCAGGCCTGTTGAGCAGTTCTTC. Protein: CATRGRPVEQFF. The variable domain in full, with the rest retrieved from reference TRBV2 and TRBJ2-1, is EPEVTQTPSHQVTQMGQEVILRCVPISNHLYFYWYRQILGQKVEFLVSFYNNEISEKSEIFDDQFSVERPDGSNFTLKIRSTKLEDSAMYFCATRGRPVEQFFGPGTRLTVL.